The 25 T cell receptor beta chains reported below all come from one sample, sequenced in a study of shared clonotypes between healthy human individuals. TCRdb keeps only in-frame clones here, not all; method: immunoSEQ multiplex PCR. The sample includes some 530,000 clones, around 73% of them seen just once. The sample taken for sequencing was PBMCs. The receptors stem from a woman in her thirties or forties in good health. Some clones in this sample may be carry-over from other donors' samples.

V gene TRBV6-4 combines with J gene TRBJ2-2, with TRBD2 identical over 7 bases. The CDR3 has 14 amino acids. Unmatched junction bases numbered 4, after V lost 7 bases and J lost 2 bases. Germline-derived CDR1 and CDR2 are MRHNA and SNTAGT. The CDR3 loop reads CASMREHNTGELFF. The CDR3 nucleotides are TGTGCCAGCATGCGGGAGCACAACACCGGGGAGCTGTTTTTT.

At least ten counts were recorded for this clone. The V and J genes are TRBV6-5 and TRBJ1-1; 7 nucleotides match TRBD1. CDR1 and CDR2 (germline): MNHEY, SVGAGI. The CDR3 is made up of 14 amino acids. Germline trimming cut 7 bases from V and 4 bases from J; bases unmatched to any gene: 9. CDR3 DNA sequence: TGTGCCAGCAACGGACGACAGGGTAGCACTGAAGCTTTCTTT. Translation gives CASNGRQGSTEAFF.

The rearrangement uses TRBV19 and TRBJ2-2; 9 bases map to TRBD1. The CDR3 has 14 amino acids. V trimming: 8 bases; J trimming: 5 bases; junction bases outside the gene matches: 6. Germline assignment: CDR1 LNHDA and CDR2 SQIVND (reference sequence). The CDR3, as DNA: TGTGCCAGTGCGGACAGGGGAATTACCGGGGAGCTGTTTTTT. This sequence encodes CASADRGITGELFF. Using reference TRBV19 and TRBJ2-2 for the parts outside the CDR3, the full variable domain is DGGITQSPKYLFRKEGQNVTLSCEQNLNHDAMYWYRQDPGQGLRLIYYSQIVNDFQKGDIAEGYSVSREKKESFPLTVTSAQKNPTAFYLCASADRGITGELFFGEGSRLTVL.

This clone has a handful of counts. The chain uses TRBV5-1 and TRBJ2-5; D not certain. This CDR3 is built from 15 residues. Germline V gene data show CDR1 as SGHRS and CDR2 as YFSETQ. V was clipped by 0 bases and J by 1 base, with 10 bases between them. The CDR3: CASSLVSGSQETQYF. CDR3 bases: TGCGCCAGCAGCTTGGTGTCAGGATCCCAAGAGACCCAGTACTTC.

To note about this clone: A read error is the likely source, as a far larger clone sits one nucleotide away. The rearrangement uses TRBV9 and TRBJ2-7, with 10 bases identical to TRBD1. The CDR3 runs 15 residues. Germline V gene lookup returns CDR1 SGDLS and CDR2 YYNGEE. In DNA, the CDR3 is TGTGCCAGCAGCGAGGGACAGGGGTGGTCCTGCGAGCAGTACTTC. This gives the protein CASSEGQGWSCEQYF. Variable domain in full (rest from reference TRBV9 and TRBJ2-7): DSGVTQTPKHLITATGQRVTLRCSPRSGDLSVYWYQQSLDQGLQFLIQYYNGEERAKGNILERFSAQQFPDLHSELNLSSLELGDSALYFCASSEGQGWSCEQYFGPGTRLTVT.

The chain combines TRBV2 with TRBJ2-1; a weak D match, TRBD2 (6 bases). There are 13 residues in the CDR3. Deletions cut 6 bases from V and 7 bases from J, with 13 bases between. Germline V gene data show CDR1 as SNHLY and CDR2 as FYNNEI. The CDR3 bases are TGTGCCAGCAGCTCGGGGGAACTAAATGAGCAGTTCTTC. Its translation is CASSSGELNEQFF.

This clone appeared a few times. This sequence joins TRBV7-9 and TRBJ2-7; 12 nucleotides match TRBD2. The CDR3 contains 14 residues. V gave up 4 bases and J gave up 9 bases; unmatched junction bases: 7. The V gene's germline CDR1 is SEHNR and CDR2 FQNEAQ (reference sequence). The CDR3 DNA is TGTGCCAGCAGCTCCCTAGCGGGAGGGCTAGGGCAGTACTTC. It specifies CASSSLAGGLGQYF.

The chain has TRBV5-4 and TRBJ2-1; D unclear. The CDR3 loop spans 11 amino acids. Trimming stripped 5 bases from V and 4 bases from J, with 4 bases between. The germline V gene encodes CDR1 SGHNT and CDR2 YYREEE (reference sequence). The CDR3 DNA is TGTGCCAGCAGACAATACAATGAGCAGTTCTTC. It codes for CASRQYNEQFF.

The CDR3 nucleotides are TGTGCCAGCAGCAAAGTCCGGACTGACTACAATGAGCAGTTCTTC. The encoded protein is CASSKVRTDYNEQFF. This chain connects TRBV21-1 to TRBJ2-1; the DNA was not used to check the table's D call, TRBD2. TRBV21-1 is a pseudogene. This CDR3 region has 15 residues.

This chain connects TRBV11-2 to TRBJ1-1; D is unresolved. This CDR3 has 13 residues. Germline CDR1 SGHAT, CDR2 FQNNGV. Trimming took off 6 bases at V and 2 bases at J, with 10 bases between the two ends. Here the CDR3 reads CASSTQVNTEAFF. The CDR3, as DNA: TGTGCCAGCAGTACCCAGGTAAACACTGAAGCTTTCTTT.

The chain uses TRBV19 and TRBJ2-3, with D perhaps matching TRBD1 (6 bases). Trimming cost V 6 bases and J 3 bases, with 16 bases left between them. Germline CDR1 reads LNHDA; CDR2 reads SQIVND (reference sequence). This CDR3 is built from 15 residues. The CDR3, as DNA: TGTGCCAGTAGATCACCGGGACATACGACAGATACGCAGTATTTT. Its translation: CASRSPGHTTDTQYF.

The chain uses TRBV29-1 and TRBJ2-5; D perhaps matches TRBD2 (5 bases). V was cut by 5 bases and J by 5 bases, with 9 bases left in between. The germline V gene encodes CDR1 SQVTM and CDR2 ANQGSEA. This CDR3 is 11 amino acids long. CDR3 sequence reads: CSVSDWETQYF. In DNA form, the CDR3 reads TGCAGCGTTTCGGACTGGGAGACCCAGTACTTC.

The chain has TRBV2 and TRBJ1-5, with 8 bases lining up with TRBD1. The germline V gene has CDR1 SNHLY and CDR2 FYNNEI. The CDR3 loop spans 15 amino acids. Trimming removed 5 bases from V and 0 bases from J; junction bases left unmatched: 3. The CDR3 coding sequence is TGTGCCAGCAGTTACAGGGGGGGTAGCAATCAGCCCCAGCATTTT. This gives the protein CASSYRGGSNQPQHF.

The J gene is TRBJ1-1, the V gene TRBV5-1; D perhaps matches TRBD1 (6 bases). The CDR3 covers 14 residues. From germline, CDR1 is SGHRS and CDR2 YFSETQ. Trimming pared 4 bases from V and 5 bases from J, leaving 15 bases between. The CDR3 sequence: CASSGVNTGTEAFF. In DNA, the CDR3 is TGCGCCAGCAGCGGGGTAAATACAGGGACTGAAGCTTTCTTT.

In this sample, this clone turned up a few times. The chain joins TRBV9 to TRBJ2-1, with TRBD2 identical over 8 bases. The CDR3 extends over 13 amino acids. The germline V gene encodes CDR1 SGDLS and CDR2 YYNGEE. The junction had 8 bases not matched to a gene; V was cut back by 0 bases and J by 15 bases. DNA of the CDR3: TGTGCCAGCAGCGTAGGGGTTAGCGGGACCTTGTTCTTC. The encoded protein is CASSVGVSGTLFF.

This chain uses TRBV7-2 with TRBJ2-5; no definite D call. CDR1 and CDR2 (germline): SGHTA, FQGNSA. The CDR3 length is 14 residues. V lost 1 base and J lost 2, with 8 bases in between. CDR3 in DNA: TGTGCCAGCAGCTTAGTGACCTATCAAGAGACCCAGTACTTC. It is translated as CASSLVTYQETQYF.

The chain employs TRBV6-5 and TRBJ2-7; unclear D gene. The CDR3 has 13 amino acids. CDR1 and CDR2 (germline): MNHEY, SVGAGI. Between the trimmed V and J ends, which lost 4 bases and 0 bases, there was a span of 7 bases. The CDR3 reads CASSLGGSYEQYF. In nucleotides, the CDR3 is TGTGCCAGCAGTTTAGGCGGCTCCTACGAGCAGTACTTC.

The chain joins TRBV7-2 to TRBJ2-1, with D tentatively TRBD1 (6 bases). CDR3 length equals 14 residues. Per the germline V gene, CDR1 is SGHTA and CDR2 is FQGNSA. V dropped 5 bases and J dropped 7 bases, with 15 bases sitting between them. The DNA for the CDR3 is TGTGCCAGCAGCGTTGACAGGAGGAAAAATGAGCAGTTCTTC. This codes for CASSVDRRKNEQFF. The full variable domain, with the rest looked up from reference TRBV7-2 and TRBJ2-1, is GAGVSQSPSNKVTEKGKDVELRCDPISGHTALYWYRQSLGQGLEFLIYFQGNSAPDKSGLPSDRFSAERTGGSVSTLTIQRTQQEDSAVYLCASSVDRRKNEQFFGPGTRLTVL.

The chain couples TRBV15 to TRBJ2-7; TRBD1 matches 7 bases. Trimming cost V 3 bases and J 0 bases; bases outside gene matches: 5. The CDR3 consists of 15 residues. The germline V gene has CDR1 LNHNV and CDR2 YYDKDF (reference sequence). CDR3 nucleotide sequence: TGTGCCACCAGCAGGAAGGACAGGTCCTCCTACGAGCAGTACTTC. It yields the protein CATSRKDRSSYEQYF.

This chain links TRBV19 with TRBJ2-5; 7 bases map to TRBD1. The CDR3 has 15 amino acids. With V trimmed by 3 bases and J by 5 bases, 9 bases remained unmatched. Germline CDR1 is LNHDA and CDR2 is SQIVND (reference sequence). The DNA of the CDR3 is TGTGCCAGTAGTATCACAGGGGCGAACGTCGAGACCCAGTACTTC. It encodes CASSITGANVETQYF.

The DNA for the CDR3 is TGTGCCAGCAGTCAGCAGGGTTGGTCCGGGGAGCTGTTTTTT. Protein product: CASSQQGWSGELFF. The V call is TRBV25-1, the J call TRBJ2-2; the D gene is possibly TRBD1 (5 bases). This CDR3 spans 14 amino acids. The V and J ends lost 5 bases and 6 bases respectively, with 13 bases between them. Germline CDR1 MGHDK, CDR2 SYGVNS. Drawing the rest from reference TRBV25-1 and TRBJ2-2, the complete variable domain is EADIYQTPRYLVIGTGKKITLECSQTMGHDKMYWYQQDPGMELHLIHYSYGVNSTEKGDLSSESTVSRIRTEHFPLTLESARPSHTSQYLCASSQQGWSGELFFGEGSRLTVL.

The genes are TRBV15 and TRBJ2-5; D may correspond to TRBD1 or TRBD2 (5 bases each). This CDR3 has 14 amino acids. CDR1 and CDR2 (germline): LNHNV, YYDKDF (reference sequence). V dropped 6 bases and J dropped 2 bases, with 13 bases sitting between them. CDR3 in amino acids: CATSFGGAQETQYF. Here the CDR3 DNA reads TGTGCCACCAGTTTTGGGGGAGCGCAAGAGACCCAGTACTTC.

This chain joins TRBV9 and TRBJ2-7, with D perhaps matching TRBD1 or TRBD2 (6 bases each). The V gene's germline CDR1 is SGDLS and CDR2 YYNGEE. This CDR3 spans 15 amino acids. V was pared by 8 bases and J by 2 bases, with 20 bases between. CDR3 in DNA: TGTGCCAGTTCCGTAGGCCTAGGGGGGCCCTACGAGCAGTACTTC. Residues: CASSVGLGGPYEQYF.

This rearrangement joins TRBV30 to TRBJ2-2; D is perhaps TRBD1 (5 bases). The CDR3 has 17 amino acids. The V gene's germline CDR1 is GTSNPN and CDR2 SVGIG (reference sequence). Deletions cut 0 bases from V and 3 bases from J, with 17 bases between. The CDR3 here is CAWSVARTAGYTGELFF. CDR3 in DNA: TGTGCCTGGAGTGTAGCCCGGACGGCAGGGTACACCGGGGAGCTGTTTTTT.

V is TRBV11-2 and J is TRBJ2-7; TRBD1 matches at 8 bases. Germline V gene data show CDR1 as SGHAT and CDR2 as FQNNGV. The CDR3 covers 14 residues. Germline trimming cut 4 bases from V and 6 bases from J; bases unmatched to any gene: 8. CDR3 bases: TGTGCCAGCAGCTCCTCGGGACAGGTCGGCGAGCAGTACTTC. Translating gives CASSSSGQVGEQYF.